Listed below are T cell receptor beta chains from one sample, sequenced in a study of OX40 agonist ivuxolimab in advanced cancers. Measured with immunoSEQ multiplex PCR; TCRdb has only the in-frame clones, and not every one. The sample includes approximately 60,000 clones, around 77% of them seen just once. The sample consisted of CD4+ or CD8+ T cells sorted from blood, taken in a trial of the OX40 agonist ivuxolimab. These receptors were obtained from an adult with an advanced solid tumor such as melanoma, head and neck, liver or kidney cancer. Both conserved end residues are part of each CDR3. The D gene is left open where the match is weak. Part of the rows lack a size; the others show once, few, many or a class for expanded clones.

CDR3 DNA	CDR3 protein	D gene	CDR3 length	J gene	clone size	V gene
TGCGCCAGCAGCTTCAGCTCAAGGACGTACGAGCAGTACTTC	CASSFSSRTYEQYF	NA	14	TRBJ2-7	NA	TRBV5-1
TGTGCCAGCAGCTTAAATGAAAAACTGTTTTTT	CASSLNEKLFF	NA	11	TRBJ1-4	once	TRBV7-2
TGTGCCAGTACCCCGACTAGCGGGGCTACCTACGAGCAGTACTTC	CASTPTSGATYEQYF	TRBD2	15	TRBJ2-7	NA	TRBV19
TGTGCCACCGGGACCCCCAATCAGCCCCAGCATTTT	CATGTPNQPQHF	NA	12	TRBJ1-5	NA	TRBV15
TGTGCCAGCAGCTCCAGGGGGGACTCCTACGAGCAGTACTTC	CASSSRGDSYEQYF	NA	14	TRBJ2-7	few	TRBV5-4
TGTGCCAGCAGTTTATCCCGACTAGCGGGGGGACCTGACGGGGAGCTGTTTTTT	CASSLSRLAGGPDGELFF	TRBD2	18	TRBJ2-2	NA	TRBV27
TGTGCCAGCAGTCCCCGACTAGCGGGACCAAGGGTGGCTGGGTTCTTC	CASSPRLAGPRVAGFF	TRBD2	16	TRBJ2-1	NA	TRBV28
TGTGCCAGCTCACCCACGCAACCTCCGGGGACAGGGCCCTACGAGCAGTACTTC	CASSPTQPPGTGPYEQYF	TRBD1	18	TRBJ2-7	NA	TRBV18
TGTGCCAGCAGCACAGGGGGCAAGGTGACCCAGTACTTC	CASSTGGKVTQYF	TRBD1	13	TRBJ2-5	NA	TRBV7-2
TGTGCCAGTAGTATAGGGGCAGGAGGGGCCCAGTACTTC	CASSIGAGGAQYF	NA	13	TRBJ2-5	few	TRBV19
TGTGCCAGCAGTGAAGGAGGGGTGGACTATGGCTACACCTTC	CASSEGGVDYGYTF	NA	14	TRBJ1-2	once	TRBV6-1
TGCGCCAGCAGCCAATCCGTCCACAGTGGTACTAACTATGGCTACACCTTC	CASSQSVHSGTNYGYTF	NA	17	TRBJ1-2	NA	TRBV4-1
TGCGCCAGCAGCCACCCCGGGGTAGCGGGAGATCTCGGGGAGCTGTTTTTT	CASSHPGVAGDLGELFF	TRBD2	17	TRBJ2-2	NA	TRBV4-1
TGCGCCAGCAGCCAACCGGGACCAATCGGCTACACCTTC	CASSQPGPIGYTF	NA	13	TRBJ1-2	NA	TRBV4-1
TGTGCCAGCAGCGCCGGGGTCCCCTCCTACAATGAGCAGTTCTTC	CASSAGVPSYNEQFF	NA	15	TRBJ2-1	NA	TRBV9
TGTGCCAGCAGCTTATCCCGGGACATGGTCTACGAGCAGTACTTC	CASSLSRDMVYEQYF	NA	15	TRBJ2-7	NA	TRBV7-2
TGCAGCGTTGGGACAGCCGGTGGGGAGACCCAGTACTTC	CSVGTAGGETQYF	NA	13	TRBJ2-5	NA	TRBV29-1
TGCAGTGCTACCCAGGAGGGCGGCTACACCTTC	CSATQEGGYTF	NA	11	TRBJ1-2	few	TRBV20-1
TGTGCCAGCAGAGGACCATCGGATTCACCCCTCCACTTT	CASRGPSDSPLHF	NA	13	TRBJ1-6	NA	TRBV2
TGTGCCAGCAGCCAACAGGGTGGACAGCCCCAGCATTTT	CASSQQGGQPQHF	NA	13	TRBJ1-5	NA	TRBV7-3
TGTGCCAGCAGCCCTATTAGAGGGCACAATGAGCAGTTCTTC	CASSPIRGHNEQFF	NA	14	TRBJ2-1	NA	TRBV5-5
TGTGCCAGCAGTTACGCGGGACAGTTCTATGGCTACACCTTC	CASSYAGQFYGYTF	TRBD1	14	TRBJ1-2	NA	TRBV6-5
TGTGCCACCAGCAGAGGGCCACAGGGAGGGGACGAGCAGTACTTC	CATSRGPQGGDEQYF	NA	15	TRBJ2-7	NA	TRBV15
TGTGCCAGCAGCAAAGGACAGGGGGAAGCGGGAGGGCCAGAGACCGGGGAGCTGTTTTTT	CASSKGQGEAGGPETGELFF	NA	20	TRBJ2-2	few	TRBV21-1
TGTGCCAGCAGTGGGCAGTGGGGGACTGAAGCTTTCTTT	CASSGQWGTEAFF	NA	13	TRBJ1-1	few	TRBV6-1
TGTGCCAGCAGTTTTAATAGGGAGACCCAGTACTTC	CASSFNRETQYF	NA	12	TRBJ2-5	NA	TRBV27
TGCGCCAGCAGCTTGACACCCCAAACAGGGACTAGAAACACCATATATTTT	CASSLTPQTGTRNTIYF	NA	17	TRBJ1-3	NA	TRBV5-1
TGTGCCAGCAGCCCCCTAAGCGGGGGCCCTAACACCGGGGAGCTGTTTTTT	CASSPLSGGPNTGELFF	TRBD2	17	TRBJ2-2	NA	TRBV7-9
TGTGCCAGCAACACATTACAGGGGAATAATTCACCCCTCCACTTT	CASNTLQGNNSPLHF	TRBD1	15	TRBJ1-6	NA	TRBV28
TGTGCCAGCAGCTTAGAGAGGGATGAGCAGTTCTTC	CASSLERDEQFF	NA	12	TRBJ2-1	few	TRBV7-6
TGTGCCAGCAGCCAAGGTTGGCAGGAGCAGTACTTC	CASSQGWQEQYF	NA	12	TRBJ2-7	NA	TRBV14
TGCGCCAGCAGCTTGGACAGGGGCCCTGGAAACACCATATATTTT	CASSLDRGPGNTIYF	TRBD1	15	TRBJ1-3	few	TRBV5-1
TGTGCCAGCAGCATCCAGGGATCGGACCTGTACCAGTACTTC	CASSIQGSDLYQYF	NA	14	TRBJ2-4	NA	TRBV5-4
TGTGCCAGCAGTTTAATAAGCTTTAACAATGAGCAGTTCTTC	CASSLISFNNEQFF	NA	14	TRBJ2-1	NA	TRBV28
TGCGCCAGCAGTGAGTCGGGCAGGGGAGGCTATGGCTACACCTTC	CASSESGRGGYGYTF	NA	15	TRBJ1-2	NA	TRBV10-2
TGTGCCAGCTCACCTCGTTTTGGGACCCAGTACTTC	CASSPRFGTQYF	NA	12	TRBJ2-5	NA	TRBV18
TGTGCCAGCACCCTTGTTCCCGGGACTGGAGCTGGCTACACCTTC	CASTLVPGTGAGYTF	NA	15	TRBJ1-2	once	TRBV5-4
TGTGCCAGCAGTCCGGGATGGCCGCCCCTCCACTTT	CASSPGWPPLHF	NA	12	TRBJ1-6	NA	TRBV27
TGTGCCAGCAGCCCAGCTAGCGGGGGGGTTTACGAGCAGTACTTC	CASSPASGGVYEQYF	TRBD2	15	TRBJ2-7	NA	TRBV7-2
TGTGCCAGCAGCTTGACAGGGGCGGGAGGGAATACGCAGTATTTT	CASSLTGAGGNTQYF	TRBD2	15	TRBJ2-3	NA	TRBV5-4
TGTGCCAGCAGCTCCCCAGGTCGGCAAGAGACCCAGTACTTC	CASSSPGRQETQYF	NA	14	TRBJ2-5	NA	TRBV7-9
TGCGCCAGCAGCCCGGACGGAGGATCTATATATTTT	CASSPDGGSIYF	NA	12	TRBJ1-3	NA	TRBV5-1
TGTGCCAGCTCACCAGCCGGAGGGGCGACAGTGCCCTTCTATGGCTACACCTTC	CASSPAGGATVPFYGYTF	NA	18	TRBJ1-2	NA	TRBV18
TGTGCCAGCAGTGATGGTCGCCTCTATGGGCCCAATGAGCAGTTCTTC	CASSDGRLYGPNEQFF	NA	16	TRBJ2-1	NA	TRBV2
TGTGCCAGCAGGCCACGGTCGGAGAGCAATCAGCCCCAGCATTTT	CASRPRSESNQPQHF	NA	15	TRBJ1-5	NA	TRBV6-6
TGTGCCAGCAGCTTACTAGCGGGGGTTTCATATGAGCAGTTCTTC	CASSLLAGVSYEQFF	TRBD2	15	TRBJ2-1	NA	TRBV7-9
TGCGCCAGCAGCCCGGACAGTCCCCGGGACTATGGCTACACCTTC	CASSPDSPRDYGYTF	NA	15	TRBJ1-2	NA	TRBV5-1
TGCGCCAGCAGCCAAGGACGAGTGGGAGCGGAGACCCAGTACTTC	CASSQGRVGAETQYF	NA	15	TRBJ2-5	NA	TRBV4-3
TGTGCTAGTGGTTTGGCGGCCGGGACAGGTTCGGTCAATGAGCAGTTCTTC	CASGLAAGTGSVNEQFF	TRBD1	17	TRBJ2-1	NA	TRBV12-5
TGCGCCAGCAGCCAGCGCCGAAAAAGCTGGGGCGAGCAGTACTTC	CASSQRRKSWGEQYF	NA	15	TRBJ2-7	NA	TRBV4-3
TGTGCCAGCAGCCCGCCTCTGTCCCTTGGGTTAAATTCACCCCTCCACTTT	CASSPPLSLGLNSPLHF	NA	17	TRBJ1-6	NA	TRBV7-2
TGCGCCAGCAACCCTACAGGGGTACTCACAGATACGCAGTATTTT	CASNPTGVLTDTQYF	TRBD1	15	TRBJ2-3	NA	TRBV5-1